These 23 T cell receptor beta chains were sequenced from one sample in a study of shared clonotypes between healthy human individuals. Sequenced by immunoSEQ multiplex PCR; TCRdb stores in-frame clones only, minus some. This table has under 1,900,000 clones, approximately 98.5% appearing once. Material for sequencing was naive CD4+ T cells sorted from blood. The subset denotes: CD45RA+ positively selected. All receptors come from a man aged 30 to 45 in good health.

The gene calls are TRBV7-2 and TRBJ1-3; D is ambiguous. CDR3 length equals 14 residues. The V and J ends lost 1 base and 1 base respectively, with 5 bases between them. CDR1 is SGHTA, CDR2 FQGNSA, per germline. CDR3 sequence reads: CASSLGESGNTIYF. Here the CDR3 DNA reads TGTGCCAGCAGCTTAGGAGAGTCTGGAAACACCATATATTTT.

This clone came up once. V is TRBV7-9 and J is TRBJ2-1; D is undetermined. The germline CDR1 and CDR2 sequences are SEHNR and FQNEAQ (reference sequence). V lost 5 bases, J lost 10 bases, and 12 bases lay in between. This CDR3 has 12 amino acids. CDR3 sequence (DNA): TGTGCCAGCAGCCCCCCCGAACCGGAGCAGTTCTTC. Translation gives CASSPPEPEQFF.

The chain carries TRBV2 and TRBJ2-2; tentative D call: TRBD2 (7 bases). CDR1 and CDR2 from the germline V gene are SNHLY and FYNNEI. V lost 11 bases to trimming and J lost 4 bases, with 23 bases between them. The CDR3 has 16 residues. CDR3 protein: CARRFLGGGGTGELFF. The CDR3 DNA is TGTGCCCGGCGGTTTTTGGGAGGGGGTGGCACCGGGGAGCTGTTTTTT.

In its sample, this clone was seen once. The chain carries TRBV11-2 and TRBJ2-7; perhaps TRBD2 as D (5 bases). Germline V gene sequence: CDR1 SGHAT, CDR2 FQNNGV. V was pared by 1 base and J by 2 bases, with 15 bases between. The CDR3 covers 16 residues. This chain's CDR3 is CASSLGRRYGTYEQYF. Here the CDR3 DNA reads TGTGCCAGCAGCTTAGGGAGAAGGTACGGGACCTACGAGCAGTACTTC. The full variable domain, its missing parts supplied by reference TRBV11-2 and TRBJ2-7, is EAGVAQSPRYKIIEKRQSVAFWCNPISGHATLYWYQQILGQGPKLLIQFQNNGVVDDSQLPKDRFSAERLKGVDSTLKIQPAKLEDSAVYLCASSLGRRYGTYEQYFGPGTRLTVT.

The rearrangement joins TRBV19 to TRBJ2-5; D might be TRBD1 or TRBD2, each matching 5 bases. This CDR3 has 14 amino acids. V gave up 5 bases and J gave up 5 bases, with 15 bases separating them. Germline values: CDR1 LNHDA, CDR2 SQIVND (reference sequence). DNA of the CDR3: TGTGCCAGTAGTGGGGGTGATCACGGGGAGACCCAGTACTTC. Translating gives CASSGGDHGETQYF.

The rearrangement joins TRBV27 to TRBJ2-7, with TRBD2 identical over 9 bases. The CDR3 length is 18 residues. The germline V gene encodes CDR1 MNHEY and CDR2 SMNVEV (reference sequence). Trimming cost V 6 bases and J 5 bases; bases outside gene matches: 20. This CDR3 reads CASRHSGSRTAGANEQYF. In nucleotides, the CDR3 is TGTGCCAGCAGACATAGCGGGAGTCGCACCGCGGGAGCCAACGAGCAGTACTTC.

The V gene is TRBV7-2, the J gene TRBJ2-6; perhaps TRBD1 as D (5 bases). The CDR3 consists of 17 residues. The V gene's germline CDR1 is SGHTA and CDR2 FQGNSA. The germline V and J ends were trimmed by 1 base and 0 bases, with 10 bases remaining between them. The DNA of the CDR3 is TGTGCCAGCAGCTTAGGCCAGGGTCTCTCTGGGGCCAACGTCCTGACTTTC. The encoded protein is CASSLGQGLSGANVLTF.

The chain recombines TRBV5-1 with TRBJ2-1; 7 bases fit TRBD1. Germline-derived CDR1 and CDR2 are SGHRS and YFSETQ. This CDR3 spans 15 amino acids. The V gene end was trimmed by 0 bases and the J gene end by 4 bases; junction bases not matched to a gene: 4. Written as DNA, the CDR3 is TGCGCCAGCAGCTTGGTTGGGACAGAGTACAATGAGCAGTTCTTC. Protein product: CASSLVGTEYNEQFF.

The chain combines TRBV29-1 with TRBJ1-4, with D hard to call. V dropped 7 bases and J dropped 8 bases, with 20 bases sitting between them. The length of the CDR3 is 14 residues. CDR1 and CDR2 (germline): SQVTM, ANQGSEA. The CDR3 nucleotides are TGCAGCGGTGCCACCGGTCCCGACGGGGAAAAACTGTTTTTT. The encoded protein is CSGATGPDGEKLFF.

The chain joins TRBV10-3 to TRBJ2-2; D is unclear. CDR3 length: 13 residues. Germline assignment: CDR1 ENHRY and CDR2 SYGVKD. With 6 bases removed from V and 2 bases from J, the gap between germline ends came to 7 bases. The CDR3 loop reads CAIRARNTGELFF. The CDR3 region has the DNA TGTGCCATCAGAGCAAGAAACACCGGGGAGCTGTTTTTT.

This chain connects TRBV28 to TRBJ1-5, with 9 bases that match TRBD1. With V trimmed by 3 bases and J by 6 bases, 3 bases remained unmatched. The CDR3 is 14 amino acids. CDR1 MDHEN and CDR2 SYDVKM come from the germline V gene. The CDR3 spells CASSFRTGAQPQHF. The CDR3 nucleotides are TGTGCCAGCAGTTTTCGGACAGGGGCTCAGCCCCAGCATTTT.

The chain combines TRBV11-2 with TRBJ2-7; 8 nucleotides line up with TRBD1. Germline-derived CDR1 and CDR2 are SGHAT and FQNNGV. CDR3 length: 14 residues. The V segment lost 1 base and the J segment 7 bases; nucleotides outside the gene matches: 6. CDR3 sequence reads: CASSLVQGAGEQYF. The CDR3 coding sequence is TGTGCCAGCAGCTTAGTGCAGGGGGCAGGTGAGCAGTACTTC.

J is TRBJ2-1 and V is TRBV30; D may be TRBD1 or TRBD2 (5 bases each). V was pared by 4 bases and J by 0 bases, with 16 bases between. Germline CDR1 is GTSNPN and CDR2 is SVGIG (reference sequence). The CDR3 is made up of 16 amino acids. Here the CDR3 reads CAWNPGRPSSYNEQFF. The CDR3 DNA follows: TGTGCCTGGAATCCGGGACGGCCTAGCTCCTACAATGAGCAGTTCTTC.

This clone was observed once. This chain uses TRBV7-9 with TRBJ1-1, with D unresolved. The V gene lost 5 bases and the J gene lost 7 bases, with 20 bases spanning the gap. Germline CDR1 SEHNR, CDR2 FQNEAQ (reference sequence). CDR3 length: 15 amino acids. The CDR3 spells CASSPKEPLSLEAFF. CDR3 sequence (DNA): TGTGCCAGCAGCCCCAAGGAGCCACTTTCACTTGAAGCTTTCTTT.

V is TRBV5-1 and J is TRBJ1-2; D ambiguous. Germline assignment: CDR1 SGHRS and CDR2 YFSETQ. V was pared by 7 bases and J by 10 bases, with 11 bases between. The CDR3 has 10 residues. The DNA of the CDR3 is TGCGCCAGCCGGGGTTCCTACTACACCTTC. It translates to CASRGSYYTF.

The CDR3 nucleotides are TGTGCCAGCAGCTTAGGACGGGTAGCCAAAAACATTCAGTACTTC. Its translation is CASSLGRVAKNIQYF. This chain links TRBV7-8 with TRBJ2-4; D is unclear. With 1 base removed from V and 0 bases from J, the gap between germline ends came to 7 bases. The CDR3 sequence is 15 residues long. CDR1 and CDR2 from the germline V gene are SGHVS and FQNEAQ.

The table lists this clone with a count of one. V usage is TRBV5-1 and J usage is TRBJ2-3; the match to TRBD1 covers 7 bases. The CDR3 length is 15 residues. The germline gives CDR1 SGHRS, CDR2 YFSETQ. The V and J ends lost 4 bases and 2 bases, in that order; junction bases with no gene match: 7. CDR3 sequence reads: CASSGVGQPTDTQYF. The CDR3 nucleotides read TGCGCCAGCAGCGGAGTGGGACAGCCCACAGATACGCAGTATTTT.

As for this clone: Other DNA sequences in this specimen translate into the identical CDR3. The chain recombines TRBV10-3 with TRBJ1-4; unclear D gene. V lost 0 bases, J lost 8 bases, and 4 bases lay in between. Per the germline V gene, CDR1 is ENHRY and CDR2 is SYGVKD. The CDR3 loop spans 12 amino acids. The CDR3 sequence is CAISESGEKLFF. Written as DNA, the CDR3 is TGTGCCATCAGTGAGTCTGGAGAAAAACTGTTTTTT.

This chain connects TRBV19 to TRBJ2-1, with D possibly TRBD2 on 5 matching bases. This CDR3 contains 12 residues. CDR1 is LNHDA and CDR2 is SQIVND in the germline V gene (reference sequence). Deletions cut 3 bases from V and 9 bases from J, with 9 bases between. The chain's CDR3 is CASSILRGEQFF. In nucleotides, the CDR3 is TGTGCCAGTAGTATCTTACGGGGTGAGCAGTTCTTC.

The CDR3 bases are TGTGCCAGCAGCTTAACACAGGGGGCTAGCCAGCCCCAGCATTTT. Protein: CASSLTQGASQPQHF. This chain links TRBV7-2 with TRBJ1-5; 9 bases are a match to TRBD1. J lost 7 bases, V lost 2 bases, and 6 bases had no gene match. Germline assignment: CDR1 SGHTA and CDR2 FQGNSA. CDR3 size: 15 residues.

The gene calls are TRBV7-9 and TRBJ2-5; weak D call: TRBD2 (5 bases). Trimming removed 0 bases from V and 4 bases from J, with 12 bases in between. The CDR3 runs to 15 residues. The germline V gene has CDR1 SEHNR and CDR2 FQNEAQ (reference sequence). This chain's CDR3 is CASSLALEVGETQYF. As DNA, the CDR3 is TGTGCCAGCAGCTTAGCACTAGAGGTAGGAGAGACCCAGTACTTC.

The V call is TRBV5-6, the J call TRBJ2-2; 9 positions match TRBD1. V was clipped by 0 bases and J by 3 bases; unmatched bases: 6. This CDR3 has 17 residues. Looked up from germline, CDR1 is SGHDT and CDR2 is YYEEEE. The CDR3: CASSLGLGQGHTGELFF. CDR3 DNA sequence: TGTGCCAGCAGCTTGGGACTGGGACAGGGACACACCGGGGAGCTGTTTTTT.

The chain uses TRBV18 and TRBJ1-1, with D possibly matching TRBD1 (5 bases). Trimming stripped 2 bases from V and 4 bases from J, with 14 bases between. CDR3 length: 15 residues. Germline V gene data show CDR1 as KGHSH and CDR2 as LQKENI. The CDR3: CASSPSKGSVTEAFF. DNA of the CDR3: TGTGCCAGCTCACCATCTAAGGGGTCGGTCACTGAAGCTTTCTTT.